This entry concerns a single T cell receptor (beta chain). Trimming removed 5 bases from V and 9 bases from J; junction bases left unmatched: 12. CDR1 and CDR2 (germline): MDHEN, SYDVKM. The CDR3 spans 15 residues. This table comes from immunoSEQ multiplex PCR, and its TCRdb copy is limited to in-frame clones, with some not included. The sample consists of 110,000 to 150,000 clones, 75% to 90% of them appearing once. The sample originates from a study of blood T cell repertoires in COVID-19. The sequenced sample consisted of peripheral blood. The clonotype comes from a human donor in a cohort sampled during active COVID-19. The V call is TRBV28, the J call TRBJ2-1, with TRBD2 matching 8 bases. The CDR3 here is CASSPPTGGVAEQFF. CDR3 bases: TGTGCCAGCAGTCCTCCGACGGGAGGGGTTGCTGAGCAGTTCTTC.